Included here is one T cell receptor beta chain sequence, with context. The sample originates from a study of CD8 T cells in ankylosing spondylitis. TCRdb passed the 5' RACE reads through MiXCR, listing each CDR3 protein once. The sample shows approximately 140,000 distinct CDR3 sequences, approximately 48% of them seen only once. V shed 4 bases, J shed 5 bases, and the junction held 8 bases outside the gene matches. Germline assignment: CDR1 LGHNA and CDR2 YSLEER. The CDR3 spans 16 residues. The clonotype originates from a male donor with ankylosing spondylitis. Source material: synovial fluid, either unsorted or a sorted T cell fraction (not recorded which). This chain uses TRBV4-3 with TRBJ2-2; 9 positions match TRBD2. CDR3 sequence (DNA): TGCGCCAGCAGCCCGAGACTAGCGGAAATTACCGGGGAGCTGTTTTTT. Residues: CASSPRLAEITGELFF.